This T cell receptor (beta chain) was observed in a study of human T cells and chemical hapten exposure. Study details: Per-sample TCR yield variability stemmed mainly from small pooled library volume differences.

The germline gives CDR1 DFQATT, CDR2 SNEGSKA (reference sequence). The CDR3 consists of 13 residues. J lost 5 bases, V lost 5 bases, and 3 bases had no gene match. How the authors handled the data: Per sample, the median was around 96,000 TCRs, with values from roughly 23,000 to 640,000. MiXCR, run by TCRdb on the RACE reads, gives a single entry per CDR3 protein. TCRdb, not the original authors, processed these V and J calls. This table holds fewer than 500,000 distinct CDR3 sequences, around 4.8% found once. Indicated time point: patch test 1, 2 weeks after DPC sensitization. As to treatment: therapeutic diphenylcyclopropenone sensitization with weekly scalp DPC. Blood draws came first, before each patch test. The study extracted total RNA from unfractionated whole blood.

The specimen was whole blood, collected in connection with sensitization to the hapten diphenylcyclopropenone (DPC). V gene TRBV20-1 combines with J gene TRBJ1-4; 9 bases line up with TRBD1. The TCR sequence derives from a woman aged 45-65 years with alopecia areata. Some clones in this sample may be carry-over from other donors' samples. The CDR3 DNA reads as TGCAGTGCTCAAGACAGGGGGAATGAAAAACTGTTTTTT. Translated, it gives CSAQDRGNEKLFF.